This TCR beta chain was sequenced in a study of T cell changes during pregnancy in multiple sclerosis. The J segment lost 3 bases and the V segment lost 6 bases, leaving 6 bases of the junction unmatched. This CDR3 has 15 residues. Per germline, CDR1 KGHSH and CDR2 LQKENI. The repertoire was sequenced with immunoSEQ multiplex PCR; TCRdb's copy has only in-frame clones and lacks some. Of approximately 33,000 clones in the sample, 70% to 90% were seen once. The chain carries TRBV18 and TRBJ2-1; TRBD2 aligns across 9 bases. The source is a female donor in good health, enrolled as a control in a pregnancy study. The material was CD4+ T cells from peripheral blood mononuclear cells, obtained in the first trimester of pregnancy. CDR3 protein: CASSLSGGIYNEQFF. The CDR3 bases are TGTGCCAGCTCGCTGAGCGGGGGGATCTACAATGAGCAGTTCTTC.